What follows describes a single TCR beta chain. In the study's own analysis: Scientists estimated how many nucleated cells there were by amplifying reference gene primers. Only in-frame clones appear in the TCRdb table, and some are missing; sequencing was by immunoSEQ multiplex PCR. V and J calls and clone size are given by that table; D and trimming were obtained from the DNA. This table has some 230,000 clones, around four fifths appearing once. This entry comes from a study of blood T cell repertoires in COVID-19. Study overall: Sources were T cells, B-cell-depleted T cells, or PBMCs; the material itself was cDNA or gDNA.

With V trimmed by 5 bases and J by 5 bases, 7 bases remained unmatched. The germline CDR1 and CDR2 sequences are SGHAT and FQNNGV. The CDR3 totals 14 residues. The chain carries TRBV11-2 and TRBJ2-5; TRBD1 matches 8 bases. This receptor was identified in a woman aged 60-75 years who had recovered from COVID-19. Sequenced input: peripheral blood. The CDR3 DNA reads TGTGCCAGCAGCCAAGACAGGGGCGGTGAGACCCAGTACTTC. Amino acids: CASSQDRGGETQYF.